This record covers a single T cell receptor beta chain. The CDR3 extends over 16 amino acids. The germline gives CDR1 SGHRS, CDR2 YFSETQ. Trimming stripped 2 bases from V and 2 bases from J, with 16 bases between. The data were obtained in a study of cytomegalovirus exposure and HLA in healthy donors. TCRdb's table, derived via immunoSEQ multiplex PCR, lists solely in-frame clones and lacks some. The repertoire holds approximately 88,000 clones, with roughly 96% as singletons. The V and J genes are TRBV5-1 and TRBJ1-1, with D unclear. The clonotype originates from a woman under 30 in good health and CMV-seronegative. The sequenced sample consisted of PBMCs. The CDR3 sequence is CASSFRATDPNTEAFF. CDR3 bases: TGCGCCAGCAGCTTCCGAGCTACAGACCCTAACACTGAAGCTTTCTTT.